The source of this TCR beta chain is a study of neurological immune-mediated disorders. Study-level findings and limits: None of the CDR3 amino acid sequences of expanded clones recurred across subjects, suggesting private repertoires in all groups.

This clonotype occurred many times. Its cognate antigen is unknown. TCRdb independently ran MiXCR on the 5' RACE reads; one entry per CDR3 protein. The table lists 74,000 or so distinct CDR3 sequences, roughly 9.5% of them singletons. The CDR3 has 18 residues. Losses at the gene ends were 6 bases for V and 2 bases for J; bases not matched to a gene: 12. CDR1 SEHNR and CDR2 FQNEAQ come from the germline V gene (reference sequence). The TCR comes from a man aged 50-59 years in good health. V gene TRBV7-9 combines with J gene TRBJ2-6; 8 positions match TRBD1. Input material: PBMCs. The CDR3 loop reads CASRPQGAFLAGANVLTF. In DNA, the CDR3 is TGTGCCAGCAGGCCCCAGGGGGCGTTCTTGGCTGGGGCCAACGTCCTGACTTTC.